This is a list of T cell receptor beta chains from one sample in a study of T-cell reconstitution after alpha-beta-depleted transplantation in children. MiXCR, run by TCRdb on the PCR reads, gives a single entry per CDR3 protein. Altogether approximately 220,000 distinct CDR3 sequences are present, approximately 17% being singletons, with the ten largest covering around 44%. The sequences come from PBMCs, mostly from graft donor cells, collected 360 days after TCRalphabeta/CD19-depleted stem cell transplant. The receptors were gathered from a male patient aged 2 to 9 who had a stem cell transplant for acute lymphoblastic leukemia, so the T cells may come from the graft donor. Both conserved end residues are part of each CDR3. Each record gives: D gene, J gene, V gene, clone size, CDR3 DNA, CDR3 protein. The D gene is left open where the match is weak. Size is omitted from some rows. Given values are once, few, many or a class for expanded clones.

>TRBD1|TRBJ2-2|TRBV10-3|-
TGTGCCATCAGGGGACAGGGGGACCCCGGGGAGCTGTTTTTT
CAIRGQGDPGELFF
>TRBD1|TRBJ2-3|TRBV10-3|-
TGTGCCATCAGACAGGGGGCAGATACGCAGTATTTT
CAIRQGADTQYF
>TRBD2|TRBJ2-6|TRBV6-2/TRBV6-3|-
TGTGCCAGCAGTTACGGGAGGGGTGTTAGGTTTTCTGGGGCCAACGTCCTGACTTTC
CASSYGRGVRFSGANVLTF
>-|TRBJ2-6|TRBV12-3/TRBV12-4|-
TGTGCCAGCAGCTACCTAGGGGACACCTCTGGGGCCAACGTCCTGACTTTC
CASSYLGDTSGANVLTF
>TRBD2|TRBJ2-1|TRBV30|-
TGTGCCTGGAGTGGACCGGCGGGGGGATATTACAATGAGCAGTTCTTC
CAWSGPAGGYYNEQFF
>-|TRBJ2-1|TRBV5-6|-
TGTGCCAGCAGCTTGGGTTCCGGTGGTAGCTCCTACAATGAGCAGTTCTTC
CASSLGSGGSSYNEQFF
>-|TRBJ1-1|TRBV28|-
TGTGCCTGTCTAGACCGGGGCATGAACACTGAAGCTTTCTTT
CACLDRGMNTEAFF
>-|TRBJ1-2|TRBV5-1|-
TGCGCCAGCAGCTTGGCCGATTCCTCGAAAGACACCTTC
CASSLADSSKDTF
>TRBD1|TRBJ1-4|TRBV9|-
TGTGCCAGCAGCGGCCACAGGGGGCAGAATGAAAAACTGTTTTTT
CASSGHRGQNEKLFF
>TRBD1|TRBJ2-7|TRBV5-1|-
TGCGCCAGCAACCTGGACGGGACAGGGGTCTACGAGCAGTACTTC
CASNLDGTGVYEQYF
>-|TRBJ2-7|TRBV6-2/TRBV6-3|-
TGTGCCAGCAGTAATGGACCTTACGAGCAGTACTTC
CASSNGPYEQYF
>TRBD1|TRBJ1-2|TRBV11-2|-
TGTGCCACCAGCTTAACAGGGGCGGACTATGGCTACACCTTC
CATSLTGADYGYTF
>TRBD2|TRBJ2-3|TRBV4-2|-
TGTGCCAGCACCAGGACTAGCGGGGGTGGAGATACGCAGTATTTT
CASTRTSGGGDTQYF
>TRBD2|TRBJ2-1|TRBV29-1|-
TGCAGCGTTGCTAGCGGGGACCCCAATGAGCAGTTCTTC
CSVASGDPNEQFF
>-|TRBJ2-7|TRBV5-1|few
TGCGCCAGCAGCTCCCAGGGTTCCTACGAGCAGTACTTC
CASSSQGSYEQYF
>-|TRBJ2-7|TRBV11-2|few
TGTGCCAGCAGCTTAAAGTTCGGGTTCTCCTACGAGCAGTACTTC
CASSLKFGFSYEQYF
>-|TRBJ2-3|TRBV18|few
TGTGCCAGCTCACCGCTTCCGGCCACGGATACGCAGTATTTT
CASSPLPATDTQYF
>-|TRBJ1-1|TRBV7-2|-
TGTGCCAGCAGCTTATGGGGGGACGCTGAAGCTTTCTTT
CASSLWGDAEAFF
>TRBD2|TRBJ2-3|TRBV18|few
TGTGCCAGCTCACTAACGGCGACTAGCAGGAACACAGATACGCAGTATTTT
CASSLTATSRNTDTQYF
>TRBD1|TRBJ2-3|TRBV10-3|few
TGTGCCATCAGTGGCAGGGGGCAGGGCACAGATACGCAGTATTTT
CAISGRGQGTDTQYF
>-|TRBJ2-3|TRBV7-8|few
TGTGCCAGCAGCTTCAACTGGATTTCAAATACGCAGTATTTT
CASSFNWISNTQYF
>-|TRBJ2-4|TRBV3-1|many
TGTGCCAGCAGCCAAGCGTTAGTCATAGCCAAAAACATTCAGTACTTC
CASSQALVIAKNIQYF
>TRBD1|TRBJ1-2|TRBV4-3|few
TGCGCCAGCAGCCAAGGAGGGGGACAGGGTTTAGAAGGCTACACCTTC
CASSQGGGQGLEGYTF
>-|TRBJ2-1|TRBV7-2|few
TGTGCCAGCAGCTTAAGTCCCAGTGAGCAGTTCTTC
CASSLSPSEQFF
>-|TRBJ1-5|TRBV12-3/TRBV12-4|many
TGTGCCAGCACAAGGGAGGGGAATCAGCCCCAGCATTTT
CASTREGNQPQHF
>-|TRBJ2-3|TRBV20-1|few
TGCAGTGCCCTAAGCCCAGATACGCAGTATTTT
CSALSPDTQYF
>-|TRBJ2-5|TRBV5-1|few
TGCGCCAGCAGTCTTGGGTCAGGGGAAGAGACCCAGTACTTC
CASSLGSGEETQYF
>-|TRBJ2-5|TRBV29-1|few
TGCAGCGTTGGAGGGGTAGGGGAGACCCAGTACTTC
CSVGGVGETQYF
>TRBD1|TRBJ1-1|TRBV12-3/TRBV12-4|few
TGTGCCAGCAGTCCGACAGGGGCGGGGAACACTGAAGCTTTCTTT
CASSPTGAGNTEAFF
>TRBD2|TRBJ2-2|TRBV7-9|few
TGTGCCAGCAGCTCGGGGGGGCTGAACACCGGGGAGCTGTTTTTT
CASSSGGLNTGELFF
>-|TRBJ2-2|TRBV20-1|few
TGCAGTGCTACCCGGGGGAACACCGGGGAGCTGTTTTTT
CSATRGNTGELFF
>-|TRBJ2-5|TRBV2|-
TGTGCCATAGTTGGACGGAAAGAGACCCAGTACTTC
CAIVGRKETQYF